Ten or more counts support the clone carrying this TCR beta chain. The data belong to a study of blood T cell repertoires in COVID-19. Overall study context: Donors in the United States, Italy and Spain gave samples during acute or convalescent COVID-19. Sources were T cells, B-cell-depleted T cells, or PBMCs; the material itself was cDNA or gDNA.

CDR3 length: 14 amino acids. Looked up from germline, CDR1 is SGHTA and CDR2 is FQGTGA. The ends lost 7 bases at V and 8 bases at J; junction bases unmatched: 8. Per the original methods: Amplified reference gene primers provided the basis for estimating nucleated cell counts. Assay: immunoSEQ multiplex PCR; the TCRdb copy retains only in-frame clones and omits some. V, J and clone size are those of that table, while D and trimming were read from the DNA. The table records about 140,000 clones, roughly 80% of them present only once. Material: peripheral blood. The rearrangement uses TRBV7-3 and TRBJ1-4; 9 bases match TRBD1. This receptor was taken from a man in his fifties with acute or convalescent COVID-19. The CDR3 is CASTYRGLGEKLFF. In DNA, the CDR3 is TGTGCCAGCACCTACAGGGGGCTAGGGGAAAAACTGTTTTTT. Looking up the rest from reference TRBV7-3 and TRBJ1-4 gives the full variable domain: GAGVSQTPSNKVTEKGKYVELRCDPISGHTALYWYRQSLGQGPEFLIYFQGTGAADDSGLPNDRFFAVRPEGSVSTLKIQRTERGDSAVYLCASTYRGLGEKLFFGSGTQLSVL.